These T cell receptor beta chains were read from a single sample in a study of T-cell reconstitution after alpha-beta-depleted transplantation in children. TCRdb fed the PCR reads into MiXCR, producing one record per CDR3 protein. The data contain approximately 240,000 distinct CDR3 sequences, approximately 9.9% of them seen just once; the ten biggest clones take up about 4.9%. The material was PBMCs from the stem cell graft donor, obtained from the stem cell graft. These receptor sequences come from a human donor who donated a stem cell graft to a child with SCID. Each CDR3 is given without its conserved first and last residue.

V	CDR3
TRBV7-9	ASSSPVPGGYGYT
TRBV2	ASRKSGGQYNEQF
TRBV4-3	ASSQGRRGTGELF
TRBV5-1	ASSTGTPGSNQPQH
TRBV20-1	SARDEEGWDNEQF
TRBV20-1	SAWRPSGVTDTQY
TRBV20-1	SVSRGLDSPLH
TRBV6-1	ASSWTGFGANVLT
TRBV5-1	ASSLLGRSMNTEAF
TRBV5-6	ASSPGGATFYGYT
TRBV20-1	SAFSGGSSYNEQF
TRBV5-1	ASSLGQGVTEAF
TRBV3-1	ASSQARLAGPTDTQY
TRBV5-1	ASSLDTVRETQY
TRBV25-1	ASSESMVGEAF
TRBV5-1	ATFRGNSNQPQH
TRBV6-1	ASSGTRAYNEQF
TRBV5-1	ASSLGGGKYEQY